Below are 27 T cell receptor beta chains sequenced from a single sample in a study of OX40 agonist ivuxolimab in advanced cancers. The assay was immunoSEQ multiplex PCR, and TCRdb's table has in-frame clones only and misses some. Of some 64,000 clones listed, more than 85% were seen once; the top ten hold 18%. The source was CD4+ or CD8+ T cells sorted from blood, collected in a trial of the OX40 agonist ivuxolimab. The origin of the receptors is an adult with an advanced solid tumor such as melanoma, head and neck, liver or kidney cancer.

As concerns this clone: The sample has other DNA sequences that encode this CDR3 too. V usage is TRBV5-1 and J usage is TRBJ2-7; D perhaps matches TRBD1 (6 bases). The CDR3 is made up of 14 amino acids. V was shortened by 4 bases and J by 1 base, with 12 bases between the two germline ends. Germline V gene data show CDR1 as SGHRS and CDR2 as YFSETQ. The CDR3 protein is CASSDRTVSYEQYF. CDR3 DNA: TGCGCCAGCAGCGACCGGACAGTATCCTACGAGCAGTACTTC.

The chain links TRBV7-9 to TRBJ1-4, with D possibly matching TRBD1 (5 bases). V lost 2 bases, J lost 8 bases, and 9 bases lay in between. In germline, CDR1 is SEHNR, CDR2 FQNEAQ (reference sequence). This CDR3 has 13 amino acids. CDR3 DNA: TGTGCCAGCAGCTTAAGCCGGGGGGAAAAACTGTTTTTT. This gives the protein CASSLSRGEKLFF.

The chain is built from TRBV6-6 and TRBJ1-5, with D possibly matching TRBD1 (6 bases). The CDR3 runs to 16 residues. V dropped 2 bases and J dropped 0 bases, with 11 bases sitting between them. CDR1 and CDR2 from the germline V gene are MNHNY and SVGAGI (reference sequence). For the CDR3, the DNA is TGTGCCAGCAGTTACCCGCCAGGGGTTAGCAATCAGCCCCAGCATTTT. Translated: CASSYPPGVSNQPQHF.

This chain uses TRBV7-8 with TRBJ2-1; no reliable D call. This CDR3 contains 15 residues. Between the trimmed V and J ends, which lost 4 bases and 0 bases, there was a span of 10 bases. Looked up from germline, CDR1 is SGHVS and CDR2 is FQNEAQ. The CDR3 loop reads CASSSDPSSYNEQFF. CDR3 nucleotides: TGTGCCAGCAGCTCGGACCCTAGCTCCTACAATGAGCAGTTCTTC.

The CDR3 loop is CASSYVTGELFF. CDR3 nucleotide sequence: TGTGCCAGCAGTTACGTCACCGGGGAGCTGTTTTTT. The chain links TRBV6-5 to TRBJ2-2; the D is unclear. This CDR3 has 12 amino acids. The germline V gene encodes CDR1 MNHEY and CDR2 SVGAGI. V dropped 2 bases and J dropped 4 bases, with 2 bases sitting between them.

For the CDR3, the DNA is TGTGCCAGCAGCTTAGGGGCCAATGAGCAGTTCTTC. The encoded protein is CASSLGANEQFF. The V and J genes are TRBV11-2 and TRBJ2-1, with D unresolved. V was shortened by 1 base and J by 6 bases, with 4 bases between the two germline ends. The germline gives CDR1 SGHAT, CDR2 FQNNGV. This CDR3 is 12 amino acids long.

As DNA, the CDR3 is TGTGCCAGCAGTCCCCAGGTTAGCGGGGCTGCAGACATTCAGTACTTC. Translated, it gives CASSPQVSGAADIQYF. The genes are TRBV27 and TRBJ2-4; 8 nucleotides agree with TRBD2. There are 16 residues in the CDR3. V dropped 5 bases and J dropped 8; count of bases not matched to a gene: 14. Germline CDR1 MNHEY, CDR2 SMNVEV (reference sequence).

The genes are TRBV6-6 and TRBJ1-1; D possibly corresponds to TRBD1 (5 bases). V lost 5 bases and J lost 7, with 14 bases in between. Germline values: CDR1 MNHNY, CDR2 SVGAGI (reference sequence). The CDR3 consists of 13 residues. The CDR3 here is CASSPGTGDEAFF. CDR3 bases: TGTGCCAGCAGTCCCGGGACCGGAGATGAAGCTTTCTTT.

V gene TRBV5-6 combines with J gene TRBJ2-7; D is undetermined. The germline V and J ends were trimmed by 4 bases and 6 bases, with 14 bases remaining between them. CDR3 length equals 13 residues. CDR1 is SGHDT and CDR2 is YYEEEE in the germline V gene. DNA of the CDR3: TGTGCCAGCAGCCCTCCCATGGGTGGCGAGCAGTACTTC. It is translated as CASSPPMGGEQYF.

The chain joins TRBV6-1 to TRBJ1-2; possibly TRBD1 for D (5 bases). CDR1 is MNHNS and CDR2 is SASEGT in the germline V gene. V gave up 1 base and J gave up 2 bases, with 14 bases separating them. The CDR3 covers 16 residues. CDR3 nucleotides: TGTGCCAGCAGTGAAGATCAAGGGGCTATAAACTATGGCTACACCTTC. As protein: CASSEDQGAINYGYTF.

The chain combines TRBV5-1 with TRBJ1-1, with 11 bases lining up with TRBD1. CDR1 and CDR2 from the germline V gene are SGHRS and YFSETQ. CDR3 length equals 14 residues. V was clipped by 4 bases and J by 7 bases; unmatched bases: 6. This CDR3 reads CASSAGTGGNEAFF. The CDR3 nucleotides read TGCGCCAGCAGCGCTGGGACAGGGGGTAATGAAGCTTTCTTT.

The chain has TRBV15 and TRBJ1-2; 9 nucleotides agree with TRBD1. Per germline, CDR1 LNHNV and CDR2 YYDKDF (reference sequence). The CDR3 sequence is 15 residues long. V was pared by 0 bases and J by 6 bases, with 5 bases of the junction left unmatched. CDR3 loop: CATSRDYGDRDGYTF. CDR3 DNA sequence: TGTGCCACCAGCAGAGATTACGGGGACAGGGATGGCTACACCTTC.

The chain carries TRBV28 and TRBJ2-5; TRBD1 or TRBD2 may be the D gene (5 bases each). Judging by the DNA end, TRBJ2-7 fits better; the J call may be wrong. Looked up from germline, CDR1 is MDHEN and CDR2 is SYDVKM. This CDR3 is 19 amino acids long. CDR3 sequence: CASSLALGDREQLYYEQYF. CDR3 DNA sequence: TGTGCCAGCAGTTTGGCCCTCGGGGACCGTGAGCAATTGTACTACGAGCAGTACTTC.

The V call is TRBV7-6, the J call TRBJ2-7; D not certain. The germline V gene has CDR1 SGHVS and CDR2 FNYEAQ. The CDR3 has 13 residues. V was pared by 1 base and J by 3 bases, with 7 bases between. CDR3 in amino acids: CASSLGSLYEQYF. The DNA for the CDR3 is TGTGCCAGCAGCTTAGGATCCCTCTACGAGCAGTACTTC.

The chain is built from TRBV6-6 and TRBJ1-5; maybe TRBD1 (5 bases). The length of the CDR3 is 15 residues. Germline V gene lookup returns CDR1 MNHNY and CDR2 SVGAGI (reference sequence). Between the trimmed V and J ends, which lost 6 bases and 5 bases, there was a span of 17 bases. CDR3 coding DNA: TGTGCCAGCAGCCACGGGGGAATTAGGGATCAGCCCCAGCATTTT. Translated, it gives CASSHGGIRDQPQHF.

The chain uses TRBV5-5 and TRBJ1-1, with D unclear. V was trimmed by 4 bases and J by 6 bases, leaving 13 bases between them. CDR3 length: 13 residues. Per the germline V gene, CDR1 is SGHKS and CDR2 is YYEKEE (reference sequence). The CDR3 nucleotides are TGTGCCAGCAGCCTGGACCAACGGCCTGAAGCTTTCTTT. This translates into CASSLDQRPEAFF.

This clone was detected only once. J is TRBJ1-1 and V is TRBV5-6; D might be TRBD1 (6 bases). Germline V gene sequence: CDR1 SGHDT, CDR2 YYEEEE. The CDR3 spans 10 residues. The ends were cut back, 7 bases at V and 5 bases at J, with 6 bases in the middle. The CDR3 is CASQGTEAFF. The DNA for the CDR3 is TGTGCCAGCCAGGGGACTGAAGCTTTCTTT.

The chain couples TRBV7-2 to TRBJ2-1; D call uncertain. CDR1 and CDR2 from the germline V gene are SGHTA and FQGNSA. There are 13 residues in the CDR3. V was trimmed by 2 bases and J by 3 bases, leaving 5 bases between them. CDR3 sequence reads: CASSLWDYNEQFF. CDR3 DNA: TGTGCCAGCAGCTTATGGGACTACAATGAGCAGTTCTTC.

This clone showed up just a few times. The CDR3 reads CASSSPSGAELTQYF. CDR3 coding DNA: TGTGCCAGCAGCTCCCCCTCCGGAGCGGAGTTGACCCAGTACTTC. The chain joins TRBV7-9 to TRBJ2-5, with TRBD2 as a possible D gene (5 bases). The CDR3 runs to 15 residues. Germline CDR1 is SEHNR and CDR2 is FQNEAQ (reference sequence). Trimming removed 4 bases from V and 7 bases from J, with 19 bases in between.

This clone was counted between two and nine times. This rearrangement joins TRBV6-5 to TRBJ2-2, with D perhaps being TRBD1 or TRBD2 (5 bases each). The CDR3 totals 15 residues. Trimming pared 2 bases from V and 3 bases from J, leaving 10 bases between. Per the germline V gene, CDR1 is MNHEY and CDR2 is SVGAGI. The CDR3, as DNA: TGTGCCAGCAGTTACGATCAGGGAGACACCGGGGAGCTGTTTTTT. Its translation is CASSYDQGDTGELFF.

V gene TRBV6-5 combines with J gene TRBJ1-1, with D maybe TRBD1 (6 bases). Germline V CDR1 and CDR2: MNHEY, SVGAGI. The CDR3 spans 14 residues. V was shortened by 4 bases and J by 1 base, with 10 bases between the two germline ends. The CDR3 protein is CASSSTGQNTEAFF. The CDR3 DNA reads TGTGCCAGCAGTTCGACAGGACAGAACACTGAAGCTTTCTTT.

J is TRBJ1-5 and V is TRBV18; no clear D. The CDR3 is made up of 15 amino acids. Trimming pared 1 base from V and 5 bases from J, leaving 12 bases between. The germline CDR1 and CDR2 sequences are KGHSH and LQKENI. DNA of the CDR3: TGTGCCAGCTCACCACTGGGCGGAGAGTATCAGCCCCAGCATTTT. Translating it yields CASSPLGGEYQPQHF. Full variable domain (outside the CDR3, taken from reference TRBV18 and TRBJ1-5): NAGVMQNPRHLVRRRGQEARLRCSPMKGHSHVYWYRQLPEEGLKFMVYLQKENIIDESGMPKERFSAEFPKEGPSILRIQQVVRGDSAAYFCASSPLGGEYQPQHFGDGTRLSIL.

V and J are TRBV29-1 and TRBJ2-2; D unresolved. CDR3 length: 11 residues. The V gene lost 5 bases and the J gene lost 4 bases, with 5 bases spanning the gap. Germline CDR1 reads SQVTM; CDR2 reads ANQGSEA. The CDR3 loop reads CSVLGTGELFF. The CDR3, as DNA: TGCAGCGTTTTAGGCACCGGGGAGCTGTTTTTT.

The rearrangement joins TRBV19 to TRBJ2-1; no firm D call. Germline values: CDR1 LNHDA, CDR2 SQIVND (reference sequence). The CDR3 has 14 amino acids. Trimming stripped 5 bases from V and 4 bases from J, with 12 bases between. The CDR3 region has the DNA TGTGCCAGTAGTCCACAGCAAAGGTACAATGAGCAGTTCTTC. It yields the protein CASSPQQRYNEQFF. Supplemented by reference TRBV19 and TRBJ2-1, the full variable domain reads DGGITQSPKYLFRKEGQNVTLSCEQNLNHDAMYWYRQDPGQGLRLIYYSQIVNDFQKGDIAEGYSVSREKKESFPLTVTSAQKNPTAFYLCASSPQQRYNEQFFGPGTRLTVL.

Written as DNA, the CDR3 is TGTGCCAGCAGTAAACAGGGTTTCTTAACCGACGAGCAGTACTTC. It specifies CASSKQGFLTDEQYF. The chain is built from TRBV28 and TRBJ2-7; maybe TRBD1 (6 bases). The CDR3 loop spans 15 amino acids. Trimming left V 5 bases short and J 5 bases short, with 19 bases between. Germline loops: CDR1 MDHEN, CDR2 SYDVKM.

This clone has a count of ten or more. The rearrangement links TRBV18 to TRBJ1-1; D is perhaps TRBD1 (5 bases). Trimming left V 6 bases short and J 3 bases short, with 14 bases between. The CDR3 extends over 14 amino acids. The V gene's germline CDR1 is KGHSH and CDR2 LQKENI. Here the CDR3 reads CASSPSAGHTEAFF. In DNA form, the CDR3 reads TGTGCCAGCTCCCCATCTGCAGGGCACACTGAAGCTTTCTTT. Filled out from reference TRBV18 and TRBJ1-1, the complete variable domain reads NAGVMQNPRHLVRRRGQEARLRCSPMKGHSHVYWYRQLPEEGLKFMVYLQKENIIDESGMPKERFSAEFPKEGPSILRIQQVVRGDSAAYFCASSPSAGHTEAFFGQGTRLTVV.

The genes are TRBV27 and TRBJ2-1, with 14 positions matching TRBD2. The CDR3 has 17 residues. After removal of 2 bases from V and 6 bases from J, the junction contained 6 bases not matched to a gene. Germline V gene lookup returns CDR1 MNHEY and CDR2 SMNVEV (reference sequence). The CDR3 DNA is TGTGCCAGCAGTTTACACACCGGGACTAGCGGGGGCAATGAGCAGTTCTTC. This codes for CASSLHTGTSGGNEQFF.